This TCR beta chain was profiled in a study of T-cell memory formation after mild COVID-19 (dated by TCRdb to 2020 to 2022). General notes on the study: Most TCR sequence clusters were specific to one of the two donors. In two donors, T-cell clones that expanded and contracted after mild COVID-19 were followed by sequencing TCRalpha and TCRbeta repertoires longitudinally. Two young, previously healthy adult volunteers, one female and one male, were included in the cohort. Findings and caveats that apply to the study as a whole: Only a couple of mild cases were covered by the study, and larger cohorts that include severe cases with pre-infection samples were considered necessary. Contracting CD4+ clones were found mainly in CM and EM memory subsets, while CD8+ clones were enriched in EMRA. Some responding clones were detected in pre-infection memory, suggesting pre-existing cross-reactive memory T cells joined the SARS-CoV-2 response. Clones that contracted from day 15 to 85 showed balanced CD4/CD8 phenotypes, whereas a second wave of clones that expanded from day 15 to 37 leaned towards CD4+. SARS-CoV-2 specificity was not confirmed for the second-wave clones peaking on day 37.

The data were produced on an Illumina NovaSeq 6000. cDNA libraries for TCRalpha and TCRbeta were prepared by 5'RACE using constant-segment primers, with sample barcodes and unique molecular identifiers added. Trizol reagent was used to extract RNA from every sample. Library amplification was performed in two PCR steps, and a second sample barcode and Illumina TruSeq adapters were introduced in the second step. Sequencing of the libraries was done on an Illumina NovaSeq, producing 2 x 150 bp paired-end reads. Per the source publication's procedure: Demultiplexing of reads and collapsing into UMI-guided consensus sequences were performed with migec v1.2.7. Using mixcr v2.1.11, the UMI consensuses were aligned to TRA and TRB V and J templates and assembled into clonotypes. Expanded or contracted clonotypes were those called significant by both edgeR and NoisET, with noise models trained on biological replicates. For edgeR calls, a false discovery rate-adjusted p below 0.01 and a log2 fold-change threshold of 1 were applied. As an exploratory analysis of dynamics, PCA with hierarchical clustering was applied to max-normalized trajectories of the 1000 most abundant clonotypes. Separately sequenced CD4+ and CD8+ repertoires were used to assign the CD4 or CD8 phenotype of responding clones. Using fastp trimming at Q25 and MiXCR clonotype assembly, TCRdb reanalyzed the public sequencing data and kept in-frame beta chains. Rows merge per CDR3 protein into single entries with the most common DNA and genes. The V and J calls, along with clone size, are taken from TCRdb and not from the paper's own processing. In all, the sample holds hundreds of thousands of distinct CDR3 sequences, and over 15% of those were seen once. Around 12% of the sample comes from the top ten.

Ficoll-Paque density gradient centrifugation was the method used to isolate PBMCs. As encoded in the germline V gene (reference sequence), CDR1 is GTSNPN while CDR2 is SVGIG. Measured from the cysteine to the phenylalanine, the CDR3 is 13 residues long. CDR3 DNA only is kept here, 39 bases in frame from base 1. The V and J ends are trimmed by 2 bases and 2 bases, leaving 9 bases between them. This clonotype has a handful of counts. It lacks a known antigen. Within one base of it there is no much larger clone, and no base qualities were kept. This clonotype was sampled from an adult woman who had mild COVID-19 (a few samples of this study predate the infection). The sample titles of this study are shuffled in the database, so cell type and time point are left out; the donor was told from shared clones. The sample consisted of PBMCs or a T cell subset sorted from them (not recorded which). The rearranged segments are TRBV30 and TRBJ1-2, with TRBD1 tentatively as D gene (5 bases match). The DNA reads as follows: TGTGCCTGGAGTCGGGACGAAAACTATGGCTACACCTTC. Its protein is CAWSRDENYGYTF.